The 29 T cell receptor beta chains below all came from one sample that was sequenced in a study of T cell responses to AZD1222 COVID-19 vaccine. The table came from immunoSEQ multiplex PCR; TCRdb's copy has only in-frame clones and leaves some out. Here the sample spans some 83,000 clones, about 87% being singletons. The sequencing used peripheral blood, collected on day 0 of AZD1222 vaccination. These receptors all stem from an adult in good health.

This sequence joins TRBV6-5 and TRBJ1-1; D call uncertain. Germline V lookup: CDR1 MNHEY, CDR2 SVGAGI. Trimming shortened V by 6 bases and J by 0 bases, and 14 bases separated the two germline ends. The CDR3 sequence is 15 residues long. The CDR3 sequence is CASSLLGSLNTEAFF. CDR3 coding DNA: TGTGCCAGCAGCCTACTCGGATCGTTGAACACTGAAGCTTTCTTT.

The V gene is TRBV5-1, the J gene TRBJ1-1; 8 nucleotides align to TRBD1. The ends lost 2 bases at V and 5 bases at J; junction bases unmatched: 5. This CDR3 is built from 14 residues. Germline loops: CDR1 SGHRS, CDR2 YFSETQ. Here the CDR3 DNA reads TGCGCCAGCAGCTTATGGACAGGGATGACTGAAGCTTTCTTT. Amino acids: CASSLWTGMTEAFF.

The chain recombines TRBV11-2 with TRBJ2-5; 9 nucleotides agree with TRBD1. This CDR3 is 15 amino acids long. Trimming at V came to 6 bases and at J to 4 bases, leaving 9 bases not matched to a gene. Germline CDR1 reads SGHAT; CDR2 reads FQNNGV. The CDR3 protein is CASSRGQGFPETQYF. CDR3 bases: TGTGCCAGCAGTCGGGGACAGGGATTCCCAGAGACCCAGTACTTC. Together with reference TRBV11-2 and TRBJ2-5, the CDR3 gives the full variable domain: EAGVAQSPRYKIIEKRQSVAFWCNPISGHATLYWYQQILGQGPKLLIQFQNNGVVDDSQLPKDRFSAERLKGVDSTLKIQPAKLEDSAVYLCASSRGQGFPETQYFGPGTRLLVL.

J is TRBJ2-5 and V is TRBV7-3; tentative D call: TRBD1 (7 bases). The germline gives CDR1 SGHTA, CDR2 FQGTGA. This CDR3 is 16 amino acids long. The germline V and J ends were trimmed by 2 bases and 4 bases, with 17 bases remaining between them. The CDR3 nucleotides are TGTGCCAGCAGCTTATCTTCCGGGGGACAGTCAGAGACCCAGTACTTC. This gives the protein CASSLSSGGQSETQYF.

This chain connects TRBV7-8 to TRBJ1-2; D is possibly TRBD1 (5 bases). Looked up from germline, CDR1 is SGHVS and CDR2 is FQNEAQ. Trimming stripped 1 base from V and 0 bases from J, with 9 bases between. The CDR3 is made up of 15 amino acids. CDR3 amino acids: CASSLGDLANYGYTF. CDR3 DNA sequence: TGTGCCAGCAGCTTAGGGGACTTGGCTAACTATGGCTACACCTTC.

The rearrangement uses TRBV5-1 and TRBJ1-2; D may be TRBD1 (5 bases). CDR3 length: 12 residues. Germline V gives CDR1 SGHRS, CDR2 YFSETQ. Deletions cut 3 bases from V and 6 bases from J, with 9 bases between. Here the CDR3 DNA reads TGCGCCAGCAGCTCCTCCAGGGATGGCTACACCTTC. It yields the protein CASSSSRDGYTF.

V gene TRBV6-4 combines with J gene TRBJ1-2; perhaps TRBD1 as D (6 bases). Germline CDR1 MRHNA, CDR2 SNTAGT. The CDR3 totals 18 residues. The ends were cut back, 2 bases at V and 3 bases at J, with 22 bases in the middle. CDR3 sequence reads: CASSDPNQVGARHYGYTF. The DNA of the CDR3 is TGTGCCAGCAGTGACCCTAACCAGGTGGGGGCGCGGCACTATGGCTACACCTTC.

V is TRBV19 and J is TRBJ1-5; D is unclear. Trimming removed 7 bases at V and 3 bases at J, with 13 bases between. The V gene's germline CDR1 is LNHDA and CDR2 SQIVND (reference sequence). This CDR3 is built from 14 residues. CDR3: CASKDLTVNQPQHF. DNA for the CDR3: TGTGCCAGTAAGGACCTCACCGTCAATCAGCCCCAGCATTTT.

The chain combines TRBV10-1 with TRBJ1-1; D not certain. V was cut by 6 bases and J by 0 bases, with 8 bases left in between. Germline CDR1 is WNHNN and CDR2 is SYGVQD (reference sequence). The CDR3 has 13 residues. DNA of the CDR3: TGCGCCAGCAGCTCCGAATTGAACACTGAAGCTTTCTTT. This codes for CASSSELNTEAFF.

CDR3 in amino acids: CASSPGGGSGYTF. CDR3 sequence (DNA): TGCGCCAGCAGCCCCGGGGGAGGCTCTGGCTACACCTTC. V gene TRBV4-1 combines with J gene TRBJ1-2; perhaps TRBD1 as D (5 bases). The CDR3 runs to 13 residues. Germline CDR1 reads MGHRA; CDR2 reads YSYEKL. Trimming removed 4 bases at V and 7 bases at J, with 13 bases between.

This clone occurred once. CDR3 in amino acids: CSARNGSPLHF. Written as DNA, the CDR3 is TGCAGTGCTAGAAACGGTTCACCCCTCCACTTT. This chain links TRBV20-1 with TRBJ1-6; D not certain. The germline gives CDR1 DFQATT, CDR2 SNEGSKA (reference sequence). The V gene lost 2 bases and the J gene lost 9 bases, with 5 bases spanning the gap. This CDR3 is built from 11 residues.

CDR3 residues: CASSYSTGGSAYGYTF. The CDR3 DNA is TGTGCCAGCTCGTACAGCACAGGGGGATCAGCCTATGGCTACACCTTC. The chain combines TRBV18 with TRBJ1-2, with 8 bases that match TRBD1. V shed 6 bases and J 4 bases; nucleotides not matched to a gene: 13. Germline CDR1 and CDR2: KGHSH and LQKENI. The CDR3 is 16 residues long.

The chain carries TRBV6-2 or TRBV6-3 and TRBJ2-7, with TRBD2 identical over 11 bases. Looked up from germline, CDR1 is MNHEY and CDR2 is SVGEGT. V shed 2 bases, J shed 4 bases, and the junction held 16 bases outside the gene matches. The CDR3 is made up of 19 amino acids. DNA of the CDR3: TGTGCCAGCAGTTACACCACCCTAGCGGGGGGACACAAACGATACGAGCAGTACTTC. Residues: CASSYTTLAGGHKRYEQYF.

The chain couples TRBV5-1 to TRBJ2-3; D ambiguous. The CDR3 is 11 residues long. CDR1 SGHRS and CDR2 YFSETQ come from the germline V gene. V lost 5 bases and J lost 2, with 3 bases in between. This CDR3 is CASRNTDTQYF. The CDR3 region has the DNA TGCGCCAGCAGAAACACAGATACGCAGTATTTT.

This chain joins TRBV28 and TRBJ1-1; D call uncertain. The CDR3 has 15 amino acids. Germline CDR1 and CDR2: MDHEN and SYDVKM. Trimming removed 5 bases at V and 0 bases at J, with 13 bases between. The chain's CDR3 is CASSPRGSLNTEAFF. In DNA form, the CDR3 reads TGTGCCAGCAGTCCACGGGGATCCCTGAACACTGAAGCTTTCTTT.

This clone occurred once. The chain links TRBV28 to TRBJ1-1; D possibly corresponds to TRBD1 (5 bases). Trimming removed 6 bases from V and 5 bases from J, with 16 bases in between. The germline V gene has CDR1 MDHEN and CDR2 SYDVKM. CDR3 length equals 14 residues. CDR3 region: CASSTGGFGTEAFF. The CDR3 bases are TGTGCCAGCAGCACGGGGGGGTTTGGGACTGAAGCTTTCTTT.

The gene calls are TRBV6-5 and TRBJ1-2; 9 positions agree with TRBD1. The CDR3 contains 13 residues. The V segment lost 4 bases and the J segment 10 bases; nucleotides outside the gene matches: 7. Germline V gene lookup returns CDR1 MNHEY and CDR2 SVGAGI. In DNA form, the CDR3 reads TGTGCCAGCAGTTCCGGGACAGGGACCTTCTACACCTTC. Its translation: CASSSGTGTFYTF.

This chain links TRBV7-3 with TRBJ2-2; the D gene is possibly TRBD2 (5 bases). V dropped 2 bases and J dropped 0 bases, with 10 bases sitting between them. This CDR3 comprises 16 residues. CDR1 is SGHTA, CDR2 FQGTGA, per germline. In DNA, the CDR3 is TGTGCCAGCAGCTTATACGGAGCGGCGAACACCGGGGAGCTGTTTTTT. Translation gives CASSLYGAANTGELFF.

V gene TRBV4-2 combines with J gene TRBJ1-2; possible D gene TRBD1, 5 bases. The length of the CDR3 is 13 residues. Germline V lookup: CDR1 LGHNA, CDR2 YNFKEQ. The V end was cut by 3 bases, the J end by 3 bases, with 8 bases between. The CDR3 loop reads CASSQGGDYGYTF. The DNA for the CDR3 is TGTGCCAGCAGCCAGGGGGGGGACTATGGCTACACCTTC.

DNA for the CDR3: TGCGCCAGCAGCCAAGATTCCGGGACTAGAGGGACCCAGTACTTC. Residues: CASSQDSGTRGTQYF. The chain recombines TRBV4-1 with TRBJ2-5; TRBD2 matches at 8 bases. This CDR3 is built from 15 residues. The V gene's germline CDR1 is MGHRA and CDR2 YSYEKL. With 0 bases clipped from V and 7 bases from J, the junction kept 7 bases outside the gene matches.

The chain has TRBV3-1 (or the pseudogene TRBV3-2) and TRBJ2-7; possibly TRBD2 for D (6 bases). CDR3 length: 11 residues. Germline CDR1 reads LGHDT; CDR2 reads YNNKEL (reference sequence). Trimming took 4 bases from V and 6 from J, leaving 7 bases between them. The CDR3 DNA follows: TGTGCCAGCAGCCCCGGGAGCGAGCAGTACTTC. Protein sequence: CASSPGSEQYF.

The rearrangement uses TRBV6-6 and TRBJ1-5, with D perhaps TRBD1 (5 bases). The V and J ends lost 2 bases and 2 bases respectively, with 10 bases between them. The germline CDR1 and CDR2 sequences are MNHNY and SVGAGI (reference sequence). The CDR3 contains 15 residues. The CDR3 DNA reads as TGTGCCAGCAGTTACCGGGGACGAGGCAATCAGCCCCAGCATTTT. Translated, it gives CASSYRGRGNQPQHF.

V and J are TRBV4-1 and TRBJ2-1; D call uncertain. CDR1 and CDR2 from the germline V gene are MGHRA and YSYEKL. The ends were cut back, 3 bases at V and 10 bases at J, with 16 bases in the middle. The CDR3 loop spans 14 amino acids. The CDR3 DNA reads TGCGCCAGCAGCCACCTTGGCCGGGTGGAAGAGCAGTTCTTC. This codes for CASSHLGRVEEQFF.

This clone was recorded once. V is TRBV5-4 and J is TRBJ1-2; 9 nucleotides match TRBD1. The CDR3 length is 14 residues. From germline, CDR1 is SGHNT and CDR2 YYREEE (reference sequence). J gave up 2 bases and V 4 bases, and 3 bases lay outside the gene matches. CDR3 sequence reads: CASSRGQGNYGYTF. Here the CDR3 DNA reads TGTGCCAGCAGCCGAGGACAGGGGAACTATGGCTACACCTTC.

The V gene is TRBV3-1 (or the pseudogene TRBV3-2), the J gene TRBJ1-1, with 8 bases that match TRBD1. V dropped 0 bases and J dropped 0; count of bases not matched to a gene: 0. CDR1 is LGHDT, CDR2 YNNKEL, per germline (reference sequence). The CDR3 consists of 15 residues. The CDR3 nucleotides read TGTGCCAGCAGCCAAGAGACAGGGGTGAACACTGAAGCTTTCTTT. Amino acid sequence: CASSQETGVNTEAFF.

The gene calls are TRBV7-2 and TRBJ2-2, with D possibly being TRBD2 (5 bases). The CDR3 sequence is 18 residues long. Germline V lookup: CDR1 SGHTA, CDR2 FQGNSA. V lost 4 bases to trimming and J lost 7 bases, with 25 bases between them. CDR3: CASSSPVFRGRQSGELFF. The CDR3 DNA sequence: TGTGCCAGCAGCTCCCCTGTGTTCCGGGGAAGGCAGAGCGGGGAGCTGTTTTTT. Together with reference TRBV7-2 and TRBJ2-2, the CDR3 gives the full variable domain: GAGVSQSPSNKVTEKGKDVELRCDPISGHTALYWYRQSLGQGLEFLIYFQGNSAPDKSGLPSDRFSAERTGGSVSTLTIQRTQQEDSAVYLCASSSPVFRGRQSGELFFGEGSRLTVL.

The chain uses TRBV5-1 and TRBJ2-6; D is unresolved. Trimming removed 5 bases from V and 0 bases from J, with 12 bases in between. Per the germline V gene, CDR1 is SGHRS and CDR2 is YFSETQ. The CDR3 runs 16 residues. The CDR3 bases are TGCGCCAGCAGGGAAGTAACATCCTCTGGGGCCAACGTCCTGACTTTC. Translation gives CASREVTSSGANVLTF.

V gene TRBV5-4 combines with J gene TRBJ1-2; D uncertain. Per germline, CDR1 SGHNT and CDR2 YYREEE (reference sequence). V lost 5 bases, J lost 8 bases, and 10 bases lay in between. The length of the CDR3 is 11 residues. The chain's CDR3 is CASRSMEGYTF. The CDR3 region has the DNA TGTGCCAGCAGATCCATGGAGGGCTACACCTTC.

The genes are TRBV4-3 and TRBJ2-1, with D possibly being TRBD2 (6 bases). Germline CDR1 reads LGHNA; CDR2 reads YSLEER. The CDR3 spans 18 residues. Trimming took 2 bases from V and 6 from J, leaving 23 bases between them. The CDR3 DNA reads TGCGCCAGCAGCCAATCAATCGTCGGAGCTAGCGTCCTCAATGAGCAGTTCTTC. This translates into CASSQSIVGASVLNEQFF.